This T cell receptor beta chain was profiled in a study of regulatory T cells in long-lasting Graves disease. Whole-study findings and limits: Relative to newly diagnosed Graves' patients, persistent ones had lower TCR diversity. Among the persistent patients, 2,500 to 3,500 public clonotypes were shared, more than the 850 to 1,000 shared among new patients.

The time point denotes: persistent/refractory GD, antithyroid drugs over 5 years with positive TRAb. Scientists built the TCR library using RNA that was extracted from PBMCs. Patients came from an endocrinology department in Xi'an, China. CDR3-region Arm-PCR and iRepertoire HTBI primers produced the TCR beta libraries. TCRdb ran MiXCR on the multiplex PCR reads and lists one entry per CDR3 protein. The table records approximately 470,000 distinct CDR3 sequences, less than 25% of them present only once. Trimming shortened V by 1 base and J by 4 bases, and 19 bases separated the two germline ends. CDR1 and CDR2 from the germline V gene are MGHRA and YSYEKL. This CDR3 is built from 17 residues. With regard to this clonotype: The antigen is not known.

The chain recombines TRBV4-1 with TRBJ1-2, with D possibly matching TRBD1 (5 bases). The receptor was isolated from a female donor with Graves disease. The material sequenced was peripheral blood mononuclear cells (PBMCs), taken when the disease was refractory, from a patient treated with antithyroid drugs. This chain's CDR3 is CASSQVDSRLVSYGYTF. CDR3 DNA sequence: TGCGCCAGCAGCCAAGTAGACAGCAGGCTAGTCTCCTATGGCTACACCTTC.